Below, one TCR beta chain is given with its context. The antigen remains undetermined. The data belong to a study of T cell responses to AZD1222 COVID-19 vaccine. Study-level results: At baseline, just six or seven AZD1222 recipients tested seropositive. When two AZD1222 doses had been given, Spike-specific TCR breadth and depth rose.

Germline values: CDR1 SQVTM, CDR2 ANQGSEA. The CDR3 is 15 residues long. J gave up 4 bases and V 0 bases, and 6 bases lay outside the gene matches. TCRdb's table, derived via immunoSEQ multiplex PCR, lists solely in-frame clones and lacks some. The sample has approximately 170,000 clones; 80% to 95% are singletons. This clonotype was sampled from an adult in good health. The starting material was peripheral blood, obtained on day 0 of AZD1222 vaccination. The genes are TRBV29-1 and TRBJ2-7; 10 bases line up with TRBD1. DNA of the CDR3: TGCAGCGTTGAAGAGGGGACAGGGGTAAGGTACGAGCAGTACTTC. It codes for CSVEEGTGVRYEQYF.